Listed here are 30 T cell receptor beta chains from one sample, sequenced in a study of T cells in Graves' hyperthyroidism and ophthalmopathy. Amplification yielded TCR beta CDR3 regions, with RNA transcripts as the source. A first-round RT-PCR of the TCR CDR3 used the HTBI primer set. Via MiXCR, TCRdb re-called the multiplex PCR reads, giving one row per CDR3 protein. The table shows hundreds of thousands of distinct CDR3 sequences, with about 16% occurring only once. The sample comprised blood. The receptor set was obtained from a woman in her thirties with Graves' hyperthyroidism.

This clonotype was picked up many times. The chain joins TRBV7-2 to TRBJ2-3; D call uncertain. The CDR3 sequence is 14 residues long. The V gene lost 4 bases and the J gene lost 2 bases, with 10 bases spanning the gap. Germline V lookup: CDR1 SGHTA, CDR2 FQGNSA. Here the CDR3 reads CASSSRQSTDTQYF. CDR3 nucleotide sequence: TGTGCCAGCAGCTCTAGACAATCCACAGATACGCAGTATTTT.

This clonotype was observed at least ten times. The chain recombines TRBV7-8 with TRBJ2-1; D is tentatively TRBD1 or TRBD2 (6 bases each). V lost 5 bases and J 4 bases, leaving 18 bases between the germline ends. Per the germline V gene, CDR1 is SGHVS and CDR2 is FQNEAQ. The CDR3 runs to 16 residues. The CDR3 nucleotides are TGTGCCAGCAGCCCACTGGTGGGGGGCCCTTACAATGAGCAGTTCTTC. Translated: CASSPLVGGPYNEQFF.

This clonotype was recorded many times. V is TRBV29-1 and J is TRBJ2-1, with 11 bases identical to TRBD2. This CDR3 is 15 amino acids long. V was clipped by 7 bases and J by 5 bases; unmatched bases: 10. In germline, CDR1 is SQVTM, CDR2 ANQGSEA. CDR3 residues: CSAQLAGARNNEQFF. The CDR3 DNA reads as TGCAGCGCCCAACTAGCGGGAGCCAGAAACAATGAGCAGTTCTTC.

The sample holds many counts of this clonotype. The chain recombines TRBV3-1 with TRBJ2-7; 7 bases are shared with TRBD2. V was pared by 5 bases and J by 5 bases, with 9 bases of the junction left unmatched. CDR1 is LGHDT and CDR2 is YNNKEL in the germline V gene (reference sequence). This CDR3 has 14 amino acids. DNA for the CDR3: TGTGCCAGCAGCACGAGACTAGCAGAGGACGAGCAGTACTTC. This sequence encodes CASSTRLAEDEQYF.

This clonotype was counted ten times or more. The chain couples TRBV28 to TRBJ2-1; the D gene is possibly TRBD2 (5 bases). This CDR3 contains 15 residues. CDR1 is MDHEN, CDR2 SYDVKM, per germline. Trimming took off 8 bases at V and 0 bases at J, with 14 bases between the two ends. The CDR3 bases are TGTGCCAGCTCCTTCCGGGGTAGCTCCTACAATGAGCAGTTCTTC. Its translation: CASSFRGSSYNEQFF.

This sequence joins TRBV13 and TRBJ2-7, with D tentatively TRBD1 (5 bases). V gave up 2 bases and J gave up 3 bases, with 8 bases separating them. CDR1 and CDR2 from the germline V gene are PRHDT and FYEKMQ (reference sequence). The CDR3 is 13 amino acids. CDR3 DNA sequence: TGTGCCAGCAGCTTAAGACAGAACTACGAGCAGTACTTC. It yields the protein CASSLRQNYEQYF.

This clonotype was picked up many times. The chain recombines TRBV11-1 with TRBJ1-2; 9 bases match TRBD1. Germline V gives CDR1 SGHAT, CDR2 FQDESV (reference sequence). Trimming removed 4 bases from V and 6 bases from J; junction bases left unmatched: 9. The CDR3 is 15 residues long. CDR3 sequence reads: CASSYAMTGGDGYTF. CDR3 DNA sequence: TGTGCCAGCAGCTACGCCATGACAGGGGGAGATGGCTACACCTTC.

This clonotype was seen only once. Since a much larger clone is just one base distant, this may be a read error. V and J are TRBV5-4 and TRBJ2-7; weak D call: TRBD1 (5 bases). The germline CDR1 and CDR2 sequences are SGHNT and YYREEE (reference sequence). The CDR3 totals 14 residues. CDR3 loop: CANSSYQGTAEQYF. The CDR3, as DNA: TGTGCCAACAGCTCGTACCAGGGAACAGCCGAGCAGTACTTC.

The gene calls are TRBV5-6 and TRBJ2-7; D is unresolved. Germline CDR1 SGHDT, CDR2 YYEEEE. The CDR3 sequence is 15 residues long. Trimming shortened V by 4 bases and J by 6 bases, and 20 bases separated the two germline ends. The DNA for the CDR3 is TGTGCCAGCAGCCCCATCAATGCCGTCGTGTTCGAGCAGTACTTC. Its protein is CASSPINAVVFEQYF.

This clonotype was found many times. The chain links TRBV28 to TRBJ2-5, with D tentatively TRBD1 (6 bases). V was pared by 2 bases and J by 1 base, with 14 bases between. The germline CDR1 and CDR2 sequences are MDHEN and SYDVKM. The CDR3 totals 16 residues. CDR3 in amino acids: CASSLGAWGPQETQYF. CDR3 sequence (DNA): TGTGCCAGCAGTTTAGGGGCTTGGGGGCCCCAAGAGACCCAGTACTTC.

This clonotype was counted many times. The chain employs TRBV19 and TRBJ1-1; D not certain. Germline V CDR1 and CDR2: LNHDA, SQIVND (reference sequence). There are 13 residues in the CDR3. Trimming stripped 7 bases from V and 5 bases from J, with 14 bases between. The CDR3 protein is CASTSPAGTEAFF. Written as DNA, the CDR3 is TGTGCCAGTACCTCACCGGCTGGGACTGAAGCTTTCTTT. The variable domain in full, completed from reference TRBV19 and TRBJ1-1, reads DGGITQSPKYLFRKEGQNVTLSCEQNLNHDAMYWYRQDPGQGLRLIYYSQIVNDFQKGDIAEGYSVSREKKESFPLTVTSAQKNPTAFYLCASTSPAGTEAFFGQGTRLTVV.

This clonotype was seen ten or more times. This chain uses TRBV3-1 with TRBJ2-3; D possibly corresponds to TRBD2 (5 bases). The CDR3 length is 17 residues. Germline lookup yields CDR1 LGHDT and CDR2 YNNKEL (reference sequence). With 3 bases removed from V and 2 bases from J, the gap between germline ends came to 18 bases. The DNA of the CDR3 is TGTGCCAGCAGCCAGTCCGTCGGGCGGGCTTTCACAGATACGCAGTATTTT. As protein: CASSQSVGRAFTDTQYF.

This clonotype was detected many times. The V gene is TRBV2, the J gene TRBJ2-1; 10 bases agree with TRBD2. The CDR3 runs 15 residues. Germline V gene lookup returns CDR1 SNHLY and CDR2 FYNNEI. J gave up 7 bases and V 5 bases, and 8 bases lay outside the gene matches. CDR3: CASSFASGRLNEQFF. The CDR3 nucleotides read TGTGCCAGCAGTTTTGCTAGCGGGAGATTGAATGAGCAGTTCTTC.

This clonotype came up many times. The J gene is TRBJ2-1, the V gene TRBV27; no reliable D call. The CDR3 loop spans 15 amino acids. Germline V gene sequence: CDR1 MNHEY, CDR2 SMNVEV (reference sequence). V dropped 6 bases and J dropped 0 bases, with 12 bases sitting between them. The CDR3 nucleotides are TGTGCCAGCAGAACTACTCCCGACTCCTACAATGAGCAGTTCTTC. The encoded protein is CASRTTPDSYNEQFF.

The genes are TRBV3-1 and TRBJ2-7; D is possibly TRBD2 (5 bases). Germline V gene sequence: CDR1 LGHDT, CDR2 YNNKEL (reference sequence). Deletions cut 0 bases from V and 3 bases from J, with 9 bases between. The CDR3 has 14 amino acids. The DNA of the CDR3 is TGTGCCAGCAGCCAAGAGTGGGGAGACTACGAGCAGTACTTC. As protein: CASSQEWGDYEQYF.

This clonotype showed up many times. This chain connects TRBV3-1 to TRBJ1-2, with 9 bases lining up with TRBD1. The length of the CDR3 is 15 residues. CDR1 is LGHDT, CDR2 YNNKEL, per germline (reference sequence). The J segment lost 7 bases and the V segment lost 1 base, leaving 7 bases of the junction unmatched. CDR3 residues: CASSQGNRGRSGYTF. CDR3 DNA: TGTGCCAGCAGCCAAGGGAACAGGGGGCGTTCTGGCTACACCTTC.

This clonotype showed up many times. The genes are TRBV28 and TRBJ2-5; 11 bases are shared with TRBD2. The CDR3 length is 15 residues. The V gene end was trimmed by 9 bases and the J gene end by 2 bases; junction bases not matched to a gene: 8. Germline V CDR1 and CDR2: MDHEN, SYDVKM. The CDR3 is CASCSGTSGQETQYF. CDR3 DNA sequence: TGTGCCAGTTGTTCCGGGACTAGCGGACAAGAGACCCAGTACTTC. The full variable domain, completed using reference TRBV28 and TRBJ2-5, is DVKVTQSSRYLVKRTGEKVFLECVQDMDHENMFWYRQDPGLGLRLIYFSYDVKMKEKGDIPEGYSVSREKKERFSLILESASTNQTSMYLCASCSGTSGQETQYFGPGTRLLVL.

This clonotype was observed at least ten times. The chain links TRBV28 to TRBJ2-1; D may match TRBD1 or TRBD2 (5 bases each). Trimming took off 2 bases at V and 6 bases at J, with 14 bases between the two ends. The germline gives CDR1 MDHEN, CDR2 SYDVKM. CDR3 length: 15 residues. The CDR3 spells CASSLGGAGGNEQFF. The CDR3 nucleotides are TGTGCCAGCAGTTTAGGGGGAGCTGGGGGCAATGAGCAGTTCTTC.

The chain joins TRBV20-1 to TRBJ2-1; no definite D call. Germline loops: CDR1 DFQATT, CDR2 SNEGSKA (reference sequence). The CDR3 runs to 13 residues. CDR3 sequence: CRPFYRANNEQFF. The CDR3 nucleotides read TGCAGGCCGTTCTACCGGGCGAACAATGAGCAGTTCTTC.

At least ten counts were recorded for this clonotype. The rearrangement links TRBV6-1 to TRBJ2-3, with 8 bases that match TRBD1. The V gene end was trimmed by 5 bases and the J gene end by 2 bases; junction bases not matched to a gene: 3. This CDR3 comprises 14 residues. Germline V gives CDR1 MNHNS, CDR2 SASEGT. DNA of the CDR3: TGTGCCAGCAGTTGGGACAGGCTCACAGATACGCAGTATTTT. It specifies CASSWDRLTDTQYF.

The V call is TRBV5-8, the J call TRBJ1-1; D call uncertain. This CDR3 region has 15 residues. Germline loops: CDR1 SGHTS, CDR2 YDEGEE. V was clipped by 1 base and J by 3 bases, with 13 bases between them. CDR3 nucleotide sequence: TGTGCCAGCAGCTTGCCGACGGGAATTGACACTGAAGCTTTCTTT. Translation: CASSLPTGIDTEAFF.

This clonotype has just a few counts. The chain combines TRBV20-1 with TRBJ1-5, with 9 bases lining up with TRBD1. Trimming at V came to 6 bases and at J to 6 bases, leaving 12 bases not matched to a gene. Germline V CDR1 and CDR2: DFQATT, SNEGSKA (reference sequence). The CDR3 consists of 15 residues. The chain's CDR3 is CSASNTGGAGQPQHF. The CDR3 DNA reads as TGCAGTGCCAGCAACACAGGGGGCGCGGGTCAGCCCCAGCATTTT.

This clonotype has ten or more counts. This sequence joins TRBV6-1 and TRBJ1-1, with TRBD1 as a possible D gene (6 bases). The germline V gene has CDR1 MNHNS and CDR2 SASEGT. The CDR3 has 13 amino acids. V was trimmed by 4 bases and J by 3 bases, leaving 9 bases between them. CDR3 nucleotide sequence: TGTGCCAGCAGTGGTACAGGGCACACTGAAGCTTTCTTT. The encoded protein is CASSGTGHTEAFF.

The chain carries TRBV10-3 and TRBJ1-1; 8 positions match TRBD1. V dropped 2 bases and J dropped 5; count of bases not matched to a gene: 4. Looked up from germline, CDR1 is ENHRY and CDR2 is SYGVKD. The CDR3 covers 14 residues. The DNA of the CDR3 is TGTGCCATCAGTGAGGTAGGACAGGGTACTGAAGCTTTCTTT. Protein: CAISEVGQGTEAFF.

Ten or more counts support this clonotype. The CDR3 is CASSWDPVYTGELFF. Written as DNA, the CDR3 is TGTGCCAGCAGTTGGGACCCCGTTTACACCGGGGAGCTGTTTTTT. The chain has TRBV7-2 and TRBJ2-2; D is tentatively TRBD1 or TRBD2 (5 bases each). The CDR3 sequence is 15 residues long. The ends were cut back, 6 bases at V and 3 bases at J, with 14 bases in the middle. CDR1 and CDR2 (germline): SGHTA, FQGNSA.

The chain joins TRBV10-3 to TRBJ2-7; 7 positions match TRBD1. CDR1 is ENHRY and CDR2 is SYGVKD in the germline V gene. CDR3 length equals 15 residues. The V and J ends lost 0 bases and 2 bases, in that order; junction bases with no gene match: 4. The CDR3 nucleotides are TGTGCCATCAGTGAGTCGAGACAGGGAGCCTACGAGCAGTACTTC. This gives the protein CAISESRQGAYEQYF.

The table lists this clonotype with a count of one. V is TRBV27 and J is TRBJ2-7; the D gene is possibly TRBD2 (5 bases). The CDR3 runs to 13 residues. Trimming took 4 bases from V and 5 from J, leaving 12 bases between them. Germline loops: CDR1 MNHEY, CDR2 SMNVEV (reference sequence). The CDR3 loop reads CASSSHVRDEQYF. CDR3 sequence (DNA): TGTGCCAGCAGTTCTCATGTGAGGGACGAGCAGTACTTC.

The chain has TRBV7-3 and TRBJ2-1; 10 nucleotides line up with TRBD2. Germline V lookup: CDR1 SGHTA, CDR2 FQGTGA. V gave up 4 bases and J gave up 4 bases; unmatched junction bases: 7. CDR3 length: 16 amino acids. Here the CDR3 reads CASSYGLADPYNEQFF. CDR3 DNA: TGTGCCAGCAGCTACGGACTAGCGGACCCTTACAATGAGCAGTTCTTC. Full variable domain (remainder filled in from reference TRBV7-3 and TRBJ2-1): GAGVSQTPSNKVTEKGKYVELRCDPISGHTALYWYRQSLGQGPEFLIYFQGTGAADDSGLPNDRFFAVRPEGSVSTLKIQRTERGDSAVYLCASSYGLADPYNEQFFGPGTRLTVL.

This clonotype was picked up a small number of times. The rearrangement links TRBV25-1 to TRBJ2-7, with D perhaps matching TRBD1 (5 bases). The ends were cut back, 1 base at V and 5 bases at J, with 6 bases in the middle. Germline V gene lookup returns CDR1 MGHDK and CDR2 SYGVNS. The CDR3 totals 12 residues. CDR3 loop: CASSEWGNEQYF. CDR3 DNA sequence: TGTGCCAGCAGTGAATGGGGCAACGAGCAGTACTTC.

This clonotype was observed once. The genes are TRBV19 and TRBJ2-3, with 8 nucleotides matching TRBD1. CDR1 is LNHDA, CDR2 SQIVND, per germline (reference sequence). Germline trimming cut 1 base from V and 2 bases from J; bases unmatched to any gene: 5. The CDR3 runs to 16 residues. CDR3 residues: CASSIAGQVHTDTQYF. CDR3 DNA sequence: TGTGCCAGTAGTATAGCGGGACAGGTACACACAGATACGCAGTATTTT.